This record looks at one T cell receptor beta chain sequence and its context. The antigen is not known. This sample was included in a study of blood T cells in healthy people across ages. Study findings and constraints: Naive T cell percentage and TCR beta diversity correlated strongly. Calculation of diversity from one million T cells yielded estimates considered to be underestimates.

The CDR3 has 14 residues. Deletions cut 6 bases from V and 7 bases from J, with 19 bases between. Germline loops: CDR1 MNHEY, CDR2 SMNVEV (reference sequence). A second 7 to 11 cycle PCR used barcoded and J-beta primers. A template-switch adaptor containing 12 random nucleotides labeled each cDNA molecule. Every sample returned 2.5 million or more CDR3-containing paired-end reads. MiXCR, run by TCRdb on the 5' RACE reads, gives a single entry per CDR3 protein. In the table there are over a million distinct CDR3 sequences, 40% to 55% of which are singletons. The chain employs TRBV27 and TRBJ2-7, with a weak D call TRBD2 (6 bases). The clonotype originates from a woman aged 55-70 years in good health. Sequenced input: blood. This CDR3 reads CASSLPGTRWEQYF. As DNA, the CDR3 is TGTGCCAGCAGCCTACCAGGGACTCGGTGGGAGCAGTACTTC.